One sample yielded the 18 T cell receptor beta chains listed below, sequenced in a study of blood T cell repertoires in COVID-19. TCRdb's copy holds only in-frame clones and misses some; the assay was immunoSEQ multiplex PCR. This table holds approximately 210,000 clones, around 81% found once. The sample taken for sequencing was PBMCs or T cells enriched from blood (not recorded which). Source of these receptors: a man younger than 45 with acute COVID-19.

The chain is built from TRBV5-1 and TRBJ1-4, with unresolved D. CDR1 SGHRS and CDR2 YFSETQ come from the germline V gene. The CDR3 has 13 residues. V was pared by 0 bases and J by 8 bases, with 8 bases between. The CDR3: CASSLGQGEKLFF. DNA of the CDR3: TGCGCCAGCAGCTTGGGACAAGGAGAAAAACTGTTTTTT.

This clone has just a few counts. This chain uses TRBV4-1 with TRBJ2-7; 11 nucleotides match TRBD1. CDR1 and CDR2 (germline): MGHRA, YSYEKL. With V trimmed by 2 bases and J by 5 bases, 5 bases remained unmatched. The CDR3 sequence is 15 residues long. This CDR3 is CASSQSRTGGHEQYF. The CDR3 DNA follows: TGCGCCAGCAGCCAAAGCAGGACAGGGGGCCACGAGCAGTACTTC.

The chain uses TRBV28 and TRBJ1-2; 10 nucleotides match TRBD1. The CDR3 has 16 residues. V shed 4 bases, J shed 0 bases, and the junction held 5 bases outside the gene matches. Germline loops: CDR1 MDHEN, CDR2 SYDVKM. The CDR3 nucleotides read TGTGCCAGCAGTTCCGGGACAGGGGATTCTAACTATGGCTACACCTTC. It codes for CASSSGTGDSNYGYTF.

In its sample, this clone was seen a few times. The chain is built from TRBV19 and TRBJ1-6; D is possibly TRBD1 (6 bases). CDR1 LNHDA and CDR2 SQIVND come from the germline V gene (reference sequence). The CDR3 spans 15 residues. Trimming shortened V by 5 bases and J by 5 bases, and 13 bases separated the two germline ends. The chain's CDR3 is CASSAGTLDNSPLHF. The CDR3 region has the DNA TGTGCCAGTAGTGCCGGGACACTTGATAATTCACCCCTCCACTTT.

The chain employs TRBV5-4 and TRBJ2-7; TRBD1 might be the D (6 bases). Between the trimmed V and J ends, which lost 4 bases and 7 bases, there was a span of 18 bases. This CDR3 has 14 residues. The germline gives CDR1 SGHNT, CDR2 YYREEE (reference sequence). The DNA of the CDR3 is TGTGCCAGCAGCCCATTACAGGGTTTGGGGGAGCAGTACTTC. Amino acids: CASSPLQGLGEQYF.

V and J are TRBV2 and TRBJ2-5, with a tentative D call TRBD1 (8 bases). The CDR3 is 15 residues long. In germline, CDR1 is SNHLY, CDR2 FYNNEI. The V end lost 5 bases, the J end lost 4 bases, and 17 bases lay between the germline ends. The CDR3 nucleotides read TGTGCCAGCAGTACCAGGGGGCGCGGGGGAGAGACCCAGTACTTC. It specifies CASSTRGRGGETQYF.

The rearrangement uses TRBV12-1 and TRBJ1-2. TRBV12-1 corresponds to a pseudogene. This CDR3 is 16 amino acids long. The CDR3 nucleotides are TGTGCCAGCAGCTTTGAGGCCGGGCGGGGTAACTATGGCTACACCTTC. Translating it yields CASSFEAGRGNYGYTF.

Points on this clone: The same CDR3 also results from other DNA sequences found in this sample. The chain employs TRBV7-9 and TRBJ1-1; D is unclear. CDR3 length: 13 amino acids. Between the trimmed V and J ends, which lost 5 bases and 1 base, there was a span of 8 bases. Germline CDR1 SEHNR, CDR2 FQNEAQ (reference sequence). The CDR3 region has the DNA TGTGCCAGCAGCCCCACAGAGAACACTGAAGCTTTCTTT. It codes for CASSPTENTEAFF.

J is TRBJ2-5 and V is TRBV2, with 7 nucleotides matching TRBD2. The CDR3 contains 15 residues. Trimming removed 2 bases from V and 1 base from J; junction bases left unmatched: 4. CDR1 and CDR2 (germline): SNHLY, FYNNEI. CDR3 bases: TGTGCCAGCAGTGAACTCTCGGGGGGCCAAGAGACCCAGTACTTC. Translation gives CASSELSGGQETQYF.

The chain carries TRBV28 and TRBJ1-5; D gene ambiguous. The CDR3 extends over 12 amino acids. Germline V lookup: CDR1 MDHEN, CDR2 SYDVKM. The V end lost 7 bases, the J end lost 7 bases, and 11 bases lay between the germline ends. CDR3 nucleotide sequence: TGTGCCAGCACCGCGGTCGGGCAGCCCCAGCATTTT. This gives the protein CASTAVGQPQHF.

This clone was detected once. This chain links TRBV5-6 with TRBJ1-2; tentative D call: TRBD1 (6 bases). This CDR3 has 14 amino acids. Looked up from germline, CDR1 is SGHDT and CDR2 is YYEEEE. V lost 3 bases to trimming and J lost 3 bases, with 12 bases between them. The CDR3 here is CASSSSGADYGYTF. For the CDR3, the DNA is TGTGCCAGCAGCTCCTCAGGGGCAGACTATGGCTACACCTTC. Based on the CDR3 plus reference TRBV5-6 and TRBJ1-2, the full variable domain is DAGVTQSPTHLIKTRGQQVTLRCSPKSGHDTVSWYQQALGQGPQFIFQYYEEEERQRGNFPDRFSGHQFPNYSSELNVNALLLGDSALYLCASSSSGADYGYTFGSGTRLTVV.

The V gene is TRBV3-1 (or the pseudogene TRBV3-2), the J gene TRBJ1-3, with 8 bases matching TRBD1. V lost 3 bases and J lost 0; bases outside the gene matches: 7. This CDR3 is 17 amino acids long. Per the germline V gene, CDR1 is LGHDT and CDR2 is YNNKEL (reference sequence). DNA of the CDR3: TGTGCCAGCAGCCACCCAGGGGGCCAAAGCTCTGGAAACACCATATATTTT. It codes for CASSHPGGQSSGNTIYF.

This chain connects TRBV18 to TRBJ1-4; perhaps TRBD1 as D (5 bases). This CDR3 has 16 residues. The germline V gene encodes CDR1 KGHSH and CDR2 LQKENI. V lost 3 bases, J lost 0 bases, and 11 bases lay in between. The DNA of the CDR3 is TGTGCCAGCTCACCTAGACAGCCTACAACTAATGAAAAACTGTTTTTT. Translating it yields CASSPRQPTTNEKLFF. Full variable domain (rest looked up from reference TRBV18 and TRBJ1-4): NAGVMQNPRHLVRRRGQEARLRCSPMKGHSHVYWYRQLPEEGLKFMVYLQKENIIDESGMPKERFSAEFPKEGPSILRIQQVVRGDSAAYFCASSPRQPTTNEKLFFGSGTQLSVL.

The chain recombines TRBV5-1 with TRBJ2-3; a possible D gene is TRBD1 (6 bases). CDR3 length equals 16 residues. CDR1 and CDR2 (germline): SGHRS, YFSETQ. V was trimmed by 6 bases and J by 0 bases, leaving 17 bases between them. The CDR3, as DNA: TGCGCCAGCAAGGTGGACAGCGGAGGTAGCACAGATACGCAGTATTTT. This sequence encodes CASKVDSGGSTDTQYF.

This clone has just a few counts. V usage is TRBV6-1 and J usage is TRBJ2-7; D might be TRBD2 (6 bases). Per the germline V gene, CDR1 is MNHNS and CDR2 is SASEGT. CDR3 length: 16 amino acids. V was shortened by 2 bases and J by 1 base, with 15 bases between the two germline ends. CDR3 DNA sequence: TGTGCCAGCAGTGAACCGGGGGACCCGAGGTCCTACGAGCAGTACTTC. As protein: CASSEPGDPRSYEQYF.

This chain joins TRBV7-3 and TRBJ2-1, with TRBD1 matching 9 bases. V dropped 4 bases and J dropped 2; count of bases not matched to a gene: 3. CDR1 is SGHTA and CDR2 is FQGTGA in the germline V gene. The CDR3 contains 15 residues. The CDR3: CASSSGQGPYNEQFF. The CDR3 nucleotides read TGTGCCAGCAGCTCGGGACAGGGCCCCTACAATGAGCAGTTCTTC.

The CDR3 coding sequence is TGTGCCAGCAATGCGATGACTTTCTTT. The encoded protein is CASNAMTFF. This chain connects TRBV21-1 to TRBJ1-1. TRBV21-1 is listed as a pseudogene. The CDR3 spans 9 residues.

This chain's CDR3 is CASSLGRAYEQYF. CDR3 bases: TGTGCCAGCAGCCTAGGCAGAGCCTACGAGCAGTACTTC. The chain recombines TRBV7-3 with TRBJ2-7; D is ambiguous. CDR3 length: 13 amino acids. V gave up 5 bases and J gave up 2 bases, with 10 bases separating them. Germline CDR1 and CDR2: SGHTA and FQGTGA.